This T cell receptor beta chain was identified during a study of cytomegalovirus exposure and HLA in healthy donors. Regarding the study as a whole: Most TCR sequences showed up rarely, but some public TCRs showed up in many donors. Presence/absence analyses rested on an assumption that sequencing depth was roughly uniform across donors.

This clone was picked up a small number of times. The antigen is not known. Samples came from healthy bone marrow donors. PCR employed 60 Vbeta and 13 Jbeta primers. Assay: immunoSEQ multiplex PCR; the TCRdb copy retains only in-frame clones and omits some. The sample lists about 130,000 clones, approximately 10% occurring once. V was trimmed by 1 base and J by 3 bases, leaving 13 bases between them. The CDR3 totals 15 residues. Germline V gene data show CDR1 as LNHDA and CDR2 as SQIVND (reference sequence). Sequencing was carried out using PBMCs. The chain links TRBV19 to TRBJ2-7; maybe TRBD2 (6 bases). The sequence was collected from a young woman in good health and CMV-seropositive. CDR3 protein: CASSIGQLGGYEQYF. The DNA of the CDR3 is TGTGCCAGTAGTATAGGTCAGCTCGGGGGCTACGAGCAGTACTTC. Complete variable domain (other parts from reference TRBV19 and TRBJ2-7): DGGITQSPKYLFRKEGQNVTLSCEQNLNHDAMYWYRQDPGQGLRLIYYSQIVNDFQKGDIAEGYSVSREKKESFPLTVTSAQKNPTAFYLCASSIGQLGGYEQYFGPGTRLTVT.